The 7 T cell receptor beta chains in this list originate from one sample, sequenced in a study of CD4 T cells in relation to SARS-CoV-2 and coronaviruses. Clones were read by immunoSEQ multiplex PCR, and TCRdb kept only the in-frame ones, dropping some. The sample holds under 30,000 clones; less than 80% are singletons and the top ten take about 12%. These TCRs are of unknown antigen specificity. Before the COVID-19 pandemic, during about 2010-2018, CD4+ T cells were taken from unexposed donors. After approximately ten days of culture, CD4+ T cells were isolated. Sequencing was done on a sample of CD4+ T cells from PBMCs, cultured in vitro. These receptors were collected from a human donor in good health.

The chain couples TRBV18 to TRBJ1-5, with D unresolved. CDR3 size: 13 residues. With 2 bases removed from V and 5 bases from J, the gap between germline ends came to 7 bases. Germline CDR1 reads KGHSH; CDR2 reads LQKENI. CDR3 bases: TGTGCCAGCTCACCATTCACAGATCAGCCCCAGCATTTT. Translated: CASSPFTDQPQHF.

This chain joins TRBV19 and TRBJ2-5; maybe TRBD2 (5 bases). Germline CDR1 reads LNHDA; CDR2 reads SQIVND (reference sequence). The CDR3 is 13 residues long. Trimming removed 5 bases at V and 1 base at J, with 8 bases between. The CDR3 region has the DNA TGTGCCAGTAGTTTCGGACTCCAAGAGACCCAGTACTTC. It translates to CASSFGLQETQYF.

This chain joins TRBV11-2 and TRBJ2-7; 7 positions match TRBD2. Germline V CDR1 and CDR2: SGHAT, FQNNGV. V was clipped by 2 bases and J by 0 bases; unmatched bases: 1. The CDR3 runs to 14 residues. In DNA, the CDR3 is TGTGCCAGCAGCTTATCTAGCGGCTCCTACGAGCAGTACTTC. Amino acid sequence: CASSLSSGSYEQYF.

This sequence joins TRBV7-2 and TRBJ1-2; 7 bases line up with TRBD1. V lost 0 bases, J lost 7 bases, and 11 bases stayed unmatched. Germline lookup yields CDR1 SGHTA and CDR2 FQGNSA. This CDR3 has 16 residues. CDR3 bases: TGTGCCAGCAGCTTAGCGGCGGGGCAGGGGGTGGCTGGCTACACCTTC. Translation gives CASSLAAGQGVAGYTF. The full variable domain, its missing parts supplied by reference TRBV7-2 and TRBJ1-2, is GAGVSQSPSNKVTEKGKDVELRCDPISGHTALYWYRQSLGQGLEFLIYFQGNSAPDKSGLPSDRFSAERTGGSVSTLTIQRTQQEDSAVYLCASSLAAGQGVAGYTFGSGTRLTVV.

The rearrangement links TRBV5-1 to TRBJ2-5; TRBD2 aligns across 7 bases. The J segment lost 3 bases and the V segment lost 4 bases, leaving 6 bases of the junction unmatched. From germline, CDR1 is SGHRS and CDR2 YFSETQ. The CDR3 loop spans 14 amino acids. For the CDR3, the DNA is TGCGCCAGCAGCAGCGGGACGATAAAAGAGACCCAGTACTTC. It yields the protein CASSSGTIKETQYF.

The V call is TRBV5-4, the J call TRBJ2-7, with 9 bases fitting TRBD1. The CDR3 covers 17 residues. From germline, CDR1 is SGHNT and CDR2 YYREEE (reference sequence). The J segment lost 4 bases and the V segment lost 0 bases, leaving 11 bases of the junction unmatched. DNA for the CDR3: TGTGCCAGCAGCTTGGCGGGGACAGGGCCCTCCGCTTACGAGCAGTACTTC. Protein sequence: CASSLAGTGPSAYEQYF.

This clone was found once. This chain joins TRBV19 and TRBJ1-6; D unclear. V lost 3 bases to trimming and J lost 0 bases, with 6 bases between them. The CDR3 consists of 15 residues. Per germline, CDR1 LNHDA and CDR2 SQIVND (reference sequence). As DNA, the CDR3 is TGTGCCAGTAGTATTCTCGCCTCCTATAATTCACCCCTCCACTTT. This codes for CASSILASYNSPLHF.